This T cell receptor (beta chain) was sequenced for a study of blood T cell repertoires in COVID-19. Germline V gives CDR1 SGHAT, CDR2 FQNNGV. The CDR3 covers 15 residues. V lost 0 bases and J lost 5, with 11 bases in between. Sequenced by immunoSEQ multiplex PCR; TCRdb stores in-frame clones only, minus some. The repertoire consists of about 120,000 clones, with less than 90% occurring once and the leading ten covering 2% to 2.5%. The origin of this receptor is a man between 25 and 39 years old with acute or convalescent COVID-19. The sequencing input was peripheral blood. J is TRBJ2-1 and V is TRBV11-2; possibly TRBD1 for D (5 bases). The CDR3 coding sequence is TGTGCCAGCAGCTTAGATCTCAGGGCCCACAATGAGCAGTTCTTC. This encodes CASSLDLRAHNEQFF.